Following are 29 T cell receptor beta chains from one sample sequenced in a study of CD8 T cells in ankylosing spondylitis. A single record per CDR3 protein comes from TCRdb applying MiXCR to the 5' RACE reads. In the table there are fewer than 250,000 distinct CDR3 sequences, roughly a tenth of which are singletons. Sequences were obtained from blood, either unsorted or a sorted T cell fraction (not recorded which). The receptors stem from a male donor with ankylosing spondylitis or in good health (not recorded which).

Ten or more counts support this clonotype. This chain connects TRBV29-1 to TRBJ1-1; D unclear. The CDR3 consists of 12 residues. Germline V gene data show CDR1 as SQVTM and CDR2 as ANQGSEA. Trimming pared 7 bases from V and 6 bases from J, leaving 15 bases between. The DNA for the CDR3 is TGCAGCGGGGAAGAGGGTACTTCTGAAGCTTTCTTT. Its protein product is CSGEEGTSEAFF.

This clonotype showed up many times. Written as DNA, the CDR3 is TGCAGTGCGAATACAGGGGCCTCAATTAATCAGCCCCAGCATTTT. Translated, it gives CSANTGASINQPQHF. The rearrangement joins TRBV20-1 to TRBJ1-5; 7 bases are a match to TRBD1. The CDR3 has 15 amino acids. Trimming cost V 6 bases and J 4 bases; bases outside gene matches: 12. From germline, CDR1 is DFQATT and CDR2 SNEGSKA (reference sequence).

This clonotype was observed a handful of times. The genes are TRBV12-3 or TRBV12-4 and TRBJ2-1; 8 bases match TRBD1. The CDR3 is 12 amino acids. After removal of 6 bases from V and 10 bases from J, the junction contained 5 bases not matched to a gene. CDR3 sequence: CASSLQGEEQFF. The CDR3 nucleotides read TGTGCCAGCAGCTTACAGGGGGAGGAGCAGTTCTTC.

The chain combines TRBV20-1 with TRBJ2-5, with D unresolved. Trimming left V 3 bases short and J 5 bases short, with 4 bases between. This CDR3 comprises 10 residues. Germline assignment: CDR1 DFQATT and CDR2 SNEGSKA (reference sequence). The CDR3 DNA is TGCAGTGCTAGGAAGGAGACCCAGTACTTC. Its protein is CSARKETQYF.

As to this clonotype: A read error may explain this, as a much larger clone is one base away. The chain employs TRBV20-1 and TRBJ2-3, with 13 bases aligning to TRBD2. This CDR3 region has 16 residues. Looked up from germline, CDR1 is DFQATT and CDR2 is SNEGSKA (reference sequence). V was clipped by 6 bases and J by 1 base; unmatched bases: 7. The CDR3 sequence is CSAQTSGGPRTDTQYF. In DNA form, the CDR3 reads TGCAGTGCGCAGACTAGCGGGGGGCCGCGCACAGATACGCAGTATTTT.

V usage is TRBV20-1 and J usage is TRBJ1-1; D unresolved. The CDR3 totals 15 residues. V was clipped by 0 bases and J by 3 bases, with 14 bases between them. Germline V gene sequence: CDR1 DFQATT, CDR2 SNEGSKA (reference sequence). CDR3 in amino acids: CSARDYKGGDTEAFF. The CDR3 region has the DNA TGCAGTGCTAGAGATTACAAGGGTGGGGACACTGAAGCTTTCTTT.

This clonotype was seen many times. The V gene is TRBV28, the J gene TRBJ1-3; D is perhaps TRBD1 (6 bases). Trimming removed 3 bases from V and 3 bases from J, with 15 bases in between. Germline CDR1 MDHEN, CDR2 SYDVKM. The CDR3 loop spans 16 amino acids. The CDR3 DNA is TGTGCCAGCAGTTTTTCCCAGGGGACCTTTGGAAACACCATATATTTT. Its protein product is CASSFSQGTFGNTIYF.

Many counts were recorded for this clonotype. The DNA of the CDR3 is TGCGCCAGCAGCGGGGGACTGAGCACAGATACGCAGTATTTT. This codes for CASSGGLSTDTQYF. V usage is TRBV5-1 and J usage is TRBJ2-3; D might be TRBD2 (6 bases). The germline V gene encodes CDR1 SGHRS and CDR2 YFSETQ. The CDR3 spans 14 residues. V lost 4 bases and J lost 0, with 9 bases in between.

This clonotype was detected many times. The chain is built from TRBV20-1 and TRBJ2-1, with TRBD2 as a possible D gene (7 bases). Germline V gives CDR1 DFQATT, CDR2 SNEGSKA (reference sequence). V dropped 1 base and J dropped 8 bases, with 15 bases sitting between them. The CDR3 runs 14 residues. CDR3 bases: TGCAGTGCTAGAGCTTGGGGGGGGGCGGATGAGCAGTTCTTC. Its protein product is CSARAWGGADEQFF.

This clonotype was detected many times. The chain recombines TRBV5-1 with TRBJ1-2, with TRBD1 matching over 7 bases. This CDR3 has 14 amino acids. V shed 1 base and J 8 bases; nucleotides not matched to a gene: 8. The germline V gene encodes CDR1 SGHRS and CDR2 YFSETQ. In DNA form, the CDR3 reads TGCGCCAGCAGCTTGCGACAGGGCGGGGAAGGCTACACCTTC. Its translation is CASSLRQGGEGYTF.

This clonotype was seen many times. Written as DNA, the CDR3 is TGTGCCACCGGACAGGAGTATAATTCACCCCTCCACTTT. The encoded protein is CATGQEYNSPLHF. This rearrangement joins TRBV25-1 to TRBJ1-6; 7 bases line up with TRBD1. Germline values: CDR1 MGHDK, CDR2 SYGVNS. The junction had 4 bases not matched to a gene; V was cut back by 10 bases and J by 4 bases. The CDR3 has 13 residues.

This clonotype was found a few times. The chain links TRBV20-1 to TRBJ1-1; 9 nucleotides line up with TRBD1. Germline trimming cut 5 bases from V and 1 base from J; bases unmatched to any gene: 8. Per germline, CDR1 DFQATT and CDR2 SNEGSKA (reference sequence). The CDR3 extends over 15 amino acids. The CDR3 nucleotides are TGCAGTGCTCCGGAACCGGGACAGGGGAACACTGAAGCTTTCTTT. This sequence encodes CSAPEPGQGNTEAFF.

This clonotype was observed at least ten times. The gene calls are TRBV5-1 and TRBJ2-3; 16 bases fit TRBD2. Trimming cost V 8 bases and J 1 base; bases outside gene matches: 10. There are 18 residues in the CDR3. The germline CDR1 and CDR2 sequences are SGHRS and YFSETQ. CDR3 loop: CASGTSGGDRPGTDTQYF. CDR3 DNA sequence: TGCGCCAGTGGGACTAGCGGGGGGGACCGTCCAGGCACAGATACGCAGTATTTT.

This clonotype was recorded many times. The J gene is TRBJ2-2, the V gene TRBV10-3; 12 nucleotides match TRBD1. CDR1 ENHRY and CDR2 SYGVKD come from the germline V gene. The CDR3 runs 17 residues. V trimming: 6 bases; J trimming: 7 bases; junction bases outside the gene matches: 12. The CDR3 nucleotides are TGTGCCATCAGCACCGAGGGGACAGGGGGCCTTGGCGGGGAGCTGTTTTTT. This translates into CAISTEGTGGLGGELFF.

This clonotype was counted at least ten times. V gene TRBV7-9 combines with J gene TRBJ2-2; 10 positions match TRBD1. The trim removed 5 bases at V and 5 bases at J, leaving 5 bases unmatched. Germline V gene lookup returns CDR1 SEHNR and CDR2 FQNEAQ (reference sequence). This CDR3 spans 15 amino acids. CDR3 protein: CASSDGQGETGELFF. Written as DNA, the CDR3 is TGTGCCAGCAGCGACGGACAGGGGGAGACCGGGGAGCTGTTTTTT.

The chain has TRBV5-6 and TRBJ2-7, with 7 bases aligning to TRBD1. Losses at the gene ends were 4 bases for V and 3 bases for J; bases not matched to a gene: 19. CDR1 and CDR2 from the germline V gene are SGHDT and YYEEEE. The CDR3 is 18 amino acids. The CDR3 nucleotides read TGTGCCAGCAGCGCTACTGGACACCTAACTGACAGGGACTACGAGCAGTACTTC. Its protein product is CASSATGHLTDRDYEQYF.

This chain joins TRBV5-1 and TRBJ1-4; D not resolved. CDR3 length equals 16 residues. Germline V lookup: CDR1 SGHRS, CDR2 YFSETQ. Trimming removed 4 bases at V and 1 base at J, with 14 bases between. CDR3 sequence (DNA): TGCGCCAGCAGCGCCGCCGGGATCCAAACTAATGAAAAACTGTTTTTT. Translating gives CASSAAGIQTNEKLFF.

This clonotype has a handful of counts. The rearrangement links TRBV5-6 to TRBJ2-5, with D unresolved. The CDR3 is 14 amino acids. Germline CDR1 and CDR2: SGHDT and YYEEEE. V lost 0 bases, J lost 5 bases, and 11 bases lay in between. CDR3 sequence reads: CASSLAFGYETQYF. Written as DNA, the CDR3 is TGTGCCAGCAGCTTGGCCTTCGGGTATGAGACCCAGTACTTC.

At least ten counts were recorded for this clonotype. The rearrangement links TRBV12-3 or TRBV12-4 to TRBJ2-3, with D possibly being TRBD1 or TRBD2 (6 bases each). Between the trimmed V and J ends, which lost 1 base and 4 bases, there was a span of 12 bases. CDR3 length equals 15 residues. CDR3 DNA sequence: TGTGCCAGCAGTTTAGGGGGGGCTGGATCAGATACGCAGTATTTT. Protein: CASSLGGAGSDTQYF.

V is TRBV18 and J is TRBJ2-5; D might be TRBD2 (5 bases). V was pared by 1 base and J by 4 bases, with 10 bases between. This CDR3 comprises 14 residues. Per the germline V gene, CDR1 is KGHSH and CDR2 is LQKENI. CDR3 coding DNA: TGTGCCAGCTCACCACTCGGACGGGGAGAGACCCAGTACTTC. Translating it yields CASSPLGRGETQYF. Combining the CDR3 with reference TRBV18 and TRBJ2-5 gives the whole variable domain NAGVMQNPRHLVRRRGQEARLRCSPMKGHSHVYWYRQLPEEGLKFMVYLQKENIIDESGMPKERFSAEFPKEGPSILRIQQVVRGDSAAYFCASSPLGRGETQYFGPGTRLLVL.

The chain joins TRBV7-3 to TRBJ1-6; possible D gene TRBD1, 5 bases. Germline CDR1 and CDR2: SGHTA and FQGTGA. V lost 0 bases and J 3 bases, leaving 15 bases between the germline ends. The CDR3 sequence is 18 residues long. In nucleotides, the CDR3 is TGTGCCAGCAGCTTAACCGCGCGGGGCGCCGGCTATAATTCACCCCTCCACTTT. Translating it yields CASSLTARGAGYNSPLHF.

This clonotype was recorded at least ten times. V and J are TRBV24-1 and TRBJ2-3; D is possibly TRBD2 (5 bases). Germline CDR1 reads KGHDR; CDR2 reads SFDVKD. The CDR3 has 15 amino acids. Trimming removed 5 bases from V and 3 bases from J, with 14 bases in between. This CDR3 is CATSASVDLTDTQYF. CDR3 sequence (DNA): TGTGCCACCAGTGCGTCGGTGGACTTAACAGATACGCAGTATTTT.

This clonotype came up many times. The chain has TRBV20-1 and TRBJ1-1; D unclear. V was shortened by 0 bases and J by 9 bases, with 17 bases between the two germline ends. The CDR3 has 14 amino acids. The germline V gene has CDR1 DFQATT and CDR2 SNEGSKA (reference sequence). The CDR3 DNA reads TGCAGTGCTAGAGACCCCTGGGCAGGCCGGAAAGCTTTCTTT. It is translated as CSARDPWAGRKAFF.

This clonotype was recorded many times. This rearrangement joins TRBV20-1 to TRBJ1-4, with TRBD1 as a possible D gene (5 bases). Looked up from germline, CDR1 is DFQATT and CDR2 is SNEGSKA (reference sequence). The CDR3 runs 13 residues. Trimming removed 4 bases from V and 7 bases from J, with 13 bases in between. Here the CDR3 reads CSATGTPGEKLFF. The CDR3 DNA reads TGCAGTGCTACTGGGACTCCGGGTGAAAAACTGTTTTTT.

This clonotype has at least ten counts. The chain uses TRBV29-1 and TRBJ2-1; 10 bases match TRBD2. Trimming took 4 bases from V and 7 from J; bases not matched to a gene: 4. Germline values: CDR1 SQVTM, CDR2 ANQGSEA. The CDR3 sequence is 13 residues long. Here the CDR3 reads CSVVSGGRNEQFF. The DNA of the CDR3 is TGCAGCGTTGTTAGCGGGGGGCGAAATGAGCAGTTCTTC.

This clonotype showed up many times. V gene TRBV7-9 combines with J gene TRBJ2-3; 8 bases agree with TRBD2. The CDR3 has 15 residues. J gave up 4 bases and V 5 bases, and 8 bases lay outside the gene matches. The germline gives CDR1 SEHNR, CDR2 FQNEAQ (reference sequence). The CDR3 DNA reads as TGTGCCAGCAGCCCAGGAGGGACTAGAGCAGATACGCAGTATTTT. It is translated as CASSPGGTRADTQYF.

This clonotype was counted between two and nine times. The V gene is TRBV24-1, the J gene TRBJ1-4; 9 positions match TRBD1. The CDR3 sequence is 15 residues long. V lost 4 bases, J lost 8 bases, and 7 bases stayed unmatched. CDR1 is KGHDR and CDR2 is SFDVKD in the germline V gene. DNA for the CDR3: TGTGCCACCAGTGAAACCGGGACAGGGAGAGAAAAACTGTTTTTT. The encoded protein is CATSETGTGREKLFF.

The V and J genes are TRBV11-2 and TRBJ2-3; D gene unclear. V lost 0 bases, J lost 2 bases, and 6 bases lay in between. The CDR3 sequence is 14 residues long. Germline assignment: CDR1 SGHAT and CDR2 FQNNGV. The CDR3 here is CASSLEGTTDTQYF. The DNA of the CDR3 is TGTGCCAGCAGCTTAGAGGGCACCACAGATACGCAGTATTTT.

This clonotype was counted at least ten times. The rearrangement uses TRBV20-1 and TRBJ2-5; 7 positions match TRBD1. The CDR3 consists of 13 residues. The trim removed 4 bases at V and 2 bases at J, leaving 4 bases unmatched. CDR1 DFQATT and CDR2 SNEGSKA come from the germline V gene (reference sequence). CDR3 nucleotide sequence: TGCAGTGCTAAGATGACAGGGCAAGAGACCCAGTACTTC. Its translation: CSAKMTGQETQYF.